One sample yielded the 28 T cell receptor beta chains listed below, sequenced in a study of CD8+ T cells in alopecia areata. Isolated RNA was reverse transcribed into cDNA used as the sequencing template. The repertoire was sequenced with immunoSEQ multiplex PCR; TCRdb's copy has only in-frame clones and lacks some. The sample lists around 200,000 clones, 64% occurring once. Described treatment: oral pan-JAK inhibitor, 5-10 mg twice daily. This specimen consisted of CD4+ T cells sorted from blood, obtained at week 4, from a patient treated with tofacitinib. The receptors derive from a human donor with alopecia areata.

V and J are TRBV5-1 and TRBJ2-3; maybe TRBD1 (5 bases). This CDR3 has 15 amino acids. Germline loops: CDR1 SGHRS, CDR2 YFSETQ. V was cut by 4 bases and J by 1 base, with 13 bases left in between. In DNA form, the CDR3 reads TGCGCCAGCAGCAGAAGGGGTGTAGGCACAGATACGCAGTATTTT. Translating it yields CASSRRGVGTDTQYF.

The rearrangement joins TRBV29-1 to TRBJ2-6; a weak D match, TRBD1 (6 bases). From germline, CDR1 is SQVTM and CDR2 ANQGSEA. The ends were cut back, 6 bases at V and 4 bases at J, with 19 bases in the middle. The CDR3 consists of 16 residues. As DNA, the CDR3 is TGCAGCGTGATCGGGCACAGGGTCTCAGGGGCCAACGTCCTGACTTTC. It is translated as CSVIGHRVSGANVLTF.

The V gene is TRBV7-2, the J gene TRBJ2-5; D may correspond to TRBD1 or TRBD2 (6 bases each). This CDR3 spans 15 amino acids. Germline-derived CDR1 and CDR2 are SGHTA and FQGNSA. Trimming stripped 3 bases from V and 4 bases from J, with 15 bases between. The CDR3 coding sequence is TGTGCCAGCAGCTTCCCGGGGGCCCAAGGAGAGACCCAGTACTTC. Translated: CASSFPGAQGETQYF.

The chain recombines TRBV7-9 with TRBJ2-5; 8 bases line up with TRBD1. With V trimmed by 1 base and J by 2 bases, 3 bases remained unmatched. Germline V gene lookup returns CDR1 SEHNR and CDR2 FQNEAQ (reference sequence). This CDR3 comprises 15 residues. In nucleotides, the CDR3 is TGTGCCAGCAGCTTAGTCGGACAGGGACAAGAGACCCAGTACTTC. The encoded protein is CASSLVGQGQETQYF.

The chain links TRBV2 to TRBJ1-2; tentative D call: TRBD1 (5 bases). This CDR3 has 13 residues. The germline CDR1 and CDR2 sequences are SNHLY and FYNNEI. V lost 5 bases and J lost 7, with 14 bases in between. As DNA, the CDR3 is TGTGCCAGCAGTCTTTTCCAGGGAGGTGGCTACACCTTC. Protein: CASSLFQGGGYTF.

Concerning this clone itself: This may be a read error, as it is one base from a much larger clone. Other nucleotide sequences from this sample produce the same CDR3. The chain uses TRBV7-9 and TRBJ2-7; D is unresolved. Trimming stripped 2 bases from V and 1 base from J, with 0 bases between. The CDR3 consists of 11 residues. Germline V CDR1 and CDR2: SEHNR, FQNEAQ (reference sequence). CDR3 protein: CASSLSYEQYF. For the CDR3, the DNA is TGTGCCAGCAGCTTATCCTACGAGCAGTACTTC.

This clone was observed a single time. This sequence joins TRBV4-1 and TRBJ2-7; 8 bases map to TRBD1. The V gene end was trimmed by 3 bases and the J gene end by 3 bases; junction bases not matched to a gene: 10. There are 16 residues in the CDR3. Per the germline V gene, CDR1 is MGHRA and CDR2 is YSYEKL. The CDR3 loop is CASSHEIRTGSYEQYF. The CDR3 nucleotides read TGCGCCAGCAGCCATGAAATCCGGACAGGGAGCTACGAGCAGTACTTC.

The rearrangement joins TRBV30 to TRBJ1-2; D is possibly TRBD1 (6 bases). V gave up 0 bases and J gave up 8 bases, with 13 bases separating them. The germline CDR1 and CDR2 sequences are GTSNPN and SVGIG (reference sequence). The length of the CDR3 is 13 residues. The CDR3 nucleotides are TGTGCCTGGAGTGTACAGGGTTTAAGGGGCTACACCTTC. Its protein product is CAWSVQGLRGYTF.

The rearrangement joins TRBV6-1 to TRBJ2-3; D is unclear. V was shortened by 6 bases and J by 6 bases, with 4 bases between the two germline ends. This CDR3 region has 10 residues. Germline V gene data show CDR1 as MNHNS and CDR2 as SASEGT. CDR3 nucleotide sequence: TGTGCCAGCAGGGGGGATACGCAGTATTTT. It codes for CASRGDTQYF.

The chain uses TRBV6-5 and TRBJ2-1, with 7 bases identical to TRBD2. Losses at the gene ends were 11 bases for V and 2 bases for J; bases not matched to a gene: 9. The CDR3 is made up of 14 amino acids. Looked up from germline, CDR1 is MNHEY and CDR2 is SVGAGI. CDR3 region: CASKGEGPYNEQFF. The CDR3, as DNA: TGTGCCTCAAAAGGGGAGGGCCCCTACAATGAGCAGTTCTTC.

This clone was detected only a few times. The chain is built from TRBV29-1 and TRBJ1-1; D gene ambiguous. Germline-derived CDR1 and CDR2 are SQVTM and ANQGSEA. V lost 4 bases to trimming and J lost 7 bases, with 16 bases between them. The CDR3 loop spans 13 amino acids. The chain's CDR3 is CSVGWVGNGEAFF. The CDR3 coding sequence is TGCAGCGTTGGGTGGGTAGGGAATGGTGAAGCTTTCTTT.

The CDR3 DNA sequence: TGTGCCAGCAGTCCCGATCGGCCAGGAAGCTACACCTTC. Translation gives CASSPDRPGSYTF. This rearrangement joins TRBV25-1 to TRBJ1-2; D unresolved. The germline gives CDR1 MGHDK, CDR2 SYGVNS. There are 13 residues in the CDR3. V was clipped by 5 bases and J by 9 bases, with 16 bases between them.

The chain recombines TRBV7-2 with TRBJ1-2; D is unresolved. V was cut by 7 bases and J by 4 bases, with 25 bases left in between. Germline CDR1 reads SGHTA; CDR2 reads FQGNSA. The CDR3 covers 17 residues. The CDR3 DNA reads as TGTGCCAGCACGCATTCCTCAGGAGGTTCCGCTGGCTATGGCTACACCTTC. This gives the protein CASTHSSGGSAGYGYTF. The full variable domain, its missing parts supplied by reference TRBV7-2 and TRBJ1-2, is GAGVSQSPSNKVTEKGKDVELRCDPISGHTALYWYRQSLGQGLEFLIYFQGNSAPDKSGLPSDRFSAERTGGSVSTLTIQRTQQEDSAVYLCASTHSSGGSAGYGYTFGSGTRLTVV.

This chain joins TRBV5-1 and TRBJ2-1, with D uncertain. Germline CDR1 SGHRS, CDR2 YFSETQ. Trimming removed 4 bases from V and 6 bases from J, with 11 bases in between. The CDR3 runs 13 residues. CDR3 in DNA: TGCGCCAGCAGCCCCAATTTCCCCAATGAGCAGTTCTTC. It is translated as CASSPNFPNEQFF.

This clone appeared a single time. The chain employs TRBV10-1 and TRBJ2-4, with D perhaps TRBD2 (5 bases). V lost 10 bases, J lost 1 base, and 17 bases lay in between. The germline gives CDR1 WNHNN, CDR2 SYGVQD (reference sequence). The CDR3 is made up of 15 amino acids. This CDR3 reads CATPQLVHAKNIQYF. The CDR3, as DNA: TGCGCCACCCCTCAACTAGTCCACGCCAAAAACATTCAGTACTTC.

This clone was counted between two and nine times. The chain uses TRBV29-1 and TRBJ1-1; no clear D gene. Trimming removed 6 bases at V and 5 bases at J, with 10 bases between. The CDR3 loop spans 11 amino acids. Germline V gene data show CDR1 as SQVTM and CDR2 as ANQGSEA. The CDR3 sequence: CSVQLVTEAFF. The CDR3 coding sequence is TGCAGCGTCCAGCTTGTTACTGAAGCTTTCTTT.

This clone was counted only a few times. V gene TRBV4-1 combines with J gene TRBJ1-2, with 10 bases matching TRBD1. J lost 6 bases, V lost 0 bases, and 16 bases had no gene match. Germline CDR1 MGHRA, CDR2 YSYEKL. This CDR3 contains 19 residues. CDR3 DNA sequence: TGCGCCAGCAGCCAAGATCCGCGGCGACAGGGGGCGCTTATAGATGGCTACACCTTC. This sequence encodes CASSQDPRRQGALIDGYTF.

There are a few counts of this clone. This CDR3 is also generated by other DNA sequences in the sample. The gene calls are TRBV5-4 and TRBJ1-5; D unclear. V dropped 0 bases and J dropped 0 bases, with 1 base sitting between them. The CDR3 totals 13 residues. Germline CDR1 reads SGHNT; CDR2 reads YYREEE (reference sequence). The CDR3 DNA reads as TGTGCCAGCAGCTTGGATAGCAATCAGCCCCAGCATTTT. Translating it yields CASSLDSNQPQHF.

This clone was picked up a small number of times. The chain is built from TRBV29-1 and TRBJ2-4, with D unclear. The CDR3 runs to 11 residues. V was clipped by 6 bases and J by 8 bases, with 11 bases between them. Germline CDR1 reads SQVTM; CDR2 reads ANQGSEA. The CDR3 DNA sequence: TGCAGCGTCCGTTGGAAGGACATTCAGTACTTC. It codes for CSVRWKDIQYF.

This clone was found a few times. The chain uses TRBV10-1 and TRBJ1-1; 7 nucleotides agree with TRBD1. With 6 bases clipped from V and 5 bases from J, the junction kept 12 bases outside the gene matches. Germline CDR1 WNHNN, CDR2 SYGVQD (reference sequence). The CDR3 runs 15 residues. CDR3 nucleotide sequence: TGCGCCAGCAGCCTCCTGCGGGCAGGGGGTACTGAAGCTTTCTTT. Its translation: CASSLLRAGGTEAFF.

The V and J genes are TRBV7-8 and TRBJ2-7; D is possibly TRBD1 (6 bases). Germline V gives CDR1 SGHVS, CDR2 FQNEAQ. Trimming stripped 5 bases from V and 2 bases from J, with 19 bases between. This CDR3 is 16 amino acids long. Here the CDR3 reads CASSPLAQGSAYEQYF. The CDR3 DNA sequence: TGTGCCAGCAGCCCTTTGGCGCAGGGGAGTGCCTACGAGCAGTACTTC.

The CDR3 bases are TGTGCCACCGCCCGGGGGGAAGAGCAGTACTTC. Translation: CATARGEEQYF. V is TRBV10-3 and J is TRBJ2-7; 7 bases agree with TRBD2. The CDR3 length is 11 residues. J was trimmed by 7 bases and V by 10 bases; bases with no gene match: 7. The germline CDR1 and CDR2 sequences are ENHRY and SYGVKD.

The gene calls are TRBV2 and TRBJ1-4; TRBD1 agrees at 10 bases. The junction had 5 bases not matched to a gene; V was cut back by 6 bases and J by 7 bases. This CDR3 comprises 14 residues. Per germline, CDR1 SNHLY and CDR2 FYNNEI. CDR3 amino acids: CASRPGQGFEKLFF. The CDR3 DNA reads TGTGCCAGCAGACCGGGACAGGGGTTTGAAAAACTGTTTTTT.

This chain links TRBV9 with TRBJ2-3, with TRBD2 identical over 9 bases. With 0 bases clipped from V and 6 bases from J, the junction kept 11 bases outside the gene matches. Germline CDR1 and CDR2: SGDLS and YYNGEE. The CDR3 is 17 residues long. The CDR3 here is CASSVDPGGGARDTQYF. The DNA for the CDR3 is TGTGCCAGCAGCGTAGACCCTGGCGGGGGGGCTAGGGATACGCAGTATTTT.

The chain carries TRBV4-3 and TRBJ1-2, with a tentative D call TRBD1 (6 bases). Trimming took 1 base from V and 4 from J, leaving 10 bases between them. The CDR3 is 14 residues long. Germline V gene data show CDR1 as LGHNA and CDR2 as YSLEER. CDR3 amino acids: CASSQAGTSYGYTF. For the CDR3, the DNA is TGCGCCAGCAGCCAAGCCGGGACAAGCTATGGCTACACCTTC.

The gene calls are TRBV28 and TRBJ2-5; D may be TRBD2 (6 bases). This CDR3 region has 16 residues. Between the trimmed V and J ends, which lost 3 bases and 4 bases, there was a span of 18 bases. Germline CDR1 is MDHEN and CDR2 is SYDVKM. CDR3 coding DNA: TGTGCCAGCAGTTTTAATCTTAGGACGGGACTAGAGACCCAGTACTTC. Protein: CASSFNLRTGLETQYF.

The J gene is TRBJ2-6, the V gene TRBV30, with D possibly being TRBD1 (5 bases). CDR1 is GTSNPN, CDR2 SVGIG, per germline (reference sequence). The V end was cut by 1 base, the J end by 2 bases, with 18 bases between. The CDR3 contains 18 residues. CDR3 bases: TGTGCCTGGAGTGCCCAAAGGGTCCCAGGGACTGGGGCCAACGTCCTGACTTTC. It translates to CAWSAQRVPGTGANVLTF.

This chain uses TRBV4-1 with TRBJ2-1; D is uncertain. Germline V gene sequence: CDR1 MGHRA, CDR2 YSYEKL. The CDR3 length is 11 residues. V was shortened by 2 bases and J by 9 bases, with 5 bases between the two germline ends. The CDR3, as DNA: TGCGCCAGCAGCCAAAACGGTGAGCAGTTCTTC. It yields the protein CASSQNGEQFF.